This T cell receptor (beta chain) is drawn from a study of a mutant IDH1 vaccine in newly diagnosed glioma (dated by TCRdb to the early 2020s). For the study in its entirety: Eight vaccinations were administered to patients in weeks 1, 3, 5, 7, 11, 15, 19 and 23, corresponding to visits V03 through V10. Peripheral blood was drawn at six visits: V03 (baseline), V05, V07, V10, V12 and V13. Of the approximately 34 treated patients, approximately 60% were male and about 40% were female, and a mean age of about 37 years was recorded. Prior to enrollment, standard therapy consisting of radiotherapy alone, temozolomide alone, or radiochemotherapy with temozolomide had been administered to patients, with the combination being received by most patients. Vaccination was initiated 4-6 weeks after radiotherapy alone, or concurrently with temozolomide cycles in the chemotherapy-containing groups. Longitudinal TCRB deep sequencing was done for about two dozen treated patients, wherever samples were available for exploratory analyses.

This clone has a single count. It lacks a known antigen. The sample holds no much larger clone one base away, and base qualities are not on file. Broader findings and caveats from the paper: Pseudoprogression appeared unrelated to alterations in the top peripheral T cell clonotypes detected by TCRB sequencing. PBMC samples for TCRB deep sequencing were selected based on availability. The authors noted that analyses of patient blood samples could not be reproduced because of sample limitations. Across multiple MHC alleles, vaccine-induced immune responses were seen in around 93% of patients.

Taken with the paper, the label for time point translates to: week 5, during vaccination. Every vaccine dose consisted of 300 ug of a 20-mer mutant IDH1 peptide in Montanide, administered subcutaneously together with topical imiquimod. Newly diagnosed WHO grade 3 or 4 IDH1-mutant astrocytomas showing loss of nuclear ATRX were present in the donors. The samples were drawn from NOA16, a multicentre, single-arm, open-label phase I trial in Germany that tested a mutant IDH1 peptide vaccine in humans for the first time. Genomic DNA for TCRB sequencing was extracted from EDTA blood using the DNeasy Blood and Tissue Kit. Receptor libraries were prepared by the immunoSEQ multiplex PCR assay. Following the manufacturer's protocol, the hsTCRB Kit was used to amplify rearranged TCR beta chain sequences. Sequencing of TCRB libraries was carried out on an Illumina MiSeq. On the authors' methods: The kit vendor's proprietary platform handled demultiplexing, trimming and gene mapping. TCRdb holds this immuneACCESS table with in-frame rearrangements only. Some clones are missing; in checked studies, unresolved V genes explain under half, and the rest has no known cause. For V, J and clone size, that table is used; D and trimming come from the DNA. Across this sample there are some 51,000 clones, with around 80% seen only once. The biggest ten clones account for about 1.8% of the sample.

The sequence came from a woman between 40 and 50 years old with glioma. The sequences come from PBMCs, collected from a glioma patient whose treatment included an IDH1 peptide vaccine.

The CDR3 sequence is CASSENRQADYGYTF. At the DNA level, the sequence is TGTGCCAGCTCCGAAAACCGACAGGCCGACTATGGCTACACCTTC. The chain joins TRBV18 to TRBJ1-2, with TRBD1 tentatively as D gene (6 bases match). The germline ends are 17 bases apart after V is trimmed by 6 bases and J by 3 bases. The germline V gene supplies CDR1 KGHSH and CDR2 LQKENI. From cysteine to phenylalanine, the CDR3 is 15 amino acids long. Of the read, only the CDR3 DNA is kept; its 45 bases are in frame from base 1.